Shown below are 13 T cell receptor beta chains from a single sample sequenced in a study of Graves' ophthalmopathy and Graves' hyperthyroidism. Amplification of the TCR beta CDR3 regions used RNA transcripts (as template). First-round RT-PCR relied on HTBI primers, and a second-round multiplex PCR came next. TCRdb processed the multiplex PCR reads anew with MiXCR; each CDR3 protein has one entry. The data show 900,000 to 1,200,000 distinct CDR3 sequences, with about 40% seen just once and over 8.5% held by the top ten. Input material: peripheral blood or thyroid tissue (not recorded which). These receptor sequences come from an adult man with Graves' hyperthyroidism.

The chain joins TRBV29-1 to TRBJ1-1, with TRBD1 identical over 7 bases. The germline CDR1 and CDR2 sequences are SQVTM and ANQGSEA. The V segment lost 8 bases and the J segment 1 base; nucleotides outside the gene matches: 7. The CDR3 contains 13 residues. The CDR3 bases are TGCAGCCAAACGACAGGGACGAACACTGAAGCTTTCTTT. It encodes CSQTTGTNTEAFF.

V gene TRBV30 combines with J gene TRBJ2-5; TRBD2 aligns across 7 bases. With 1 base clipped from V and 5 bases from J, the junction kept 13 bases outside the gene matches. This CDR3 is built from 16 residues. Germline CDR1 and CDR2: GTSNPN and SVGIG (reference sequence). The CDR3 DNA reads TGTGCCTGGAGTGCGGGGATTGCGGGAGCCGGGGAGACCCAGTACTTC. The encoded protein is CAWSAGIAGAGETQYF.

This clonotype has a handful of counts. The rearrangement joins TRBV6-5 to TRBJ2-7, with a weak D call TRBD2 (7 bases). Per germline, CDR1 MNHEY and CDR2 SVGAGI. Trimming pared 3 bases from V and 0 bases from J, leaving 24 bases between. There are 19 residues in the CDR3. The CDR3: CASSYQPFRGGASSYEQYF. The CDR3 DNA is TGTGCCAGCAGTTATCAGCCGTTTAGGGGGGGAGCGAGCTCCTACGAGCAGTACTTC.

This clonotype was counted a few times. This rearrangement joins TRBV5-1 to TRBJ2-2, with 8 bases lining up with TRBD1. CDR3 length: 17 amino acids. Unmatched junction bases numbered 7, after V lost 0 bases and J lost 3 bases. Looked up from germline, CDR1 is SGHRS and CDR2 is YFSETQ. In nucleotides, the CDR3 is TGCGCCAGCAGCTTGGTCGGGCAGGGGGCGTACACCGGGGAGCTGTTTTTT. This codes for CASSLVGQGAYTGELFF.

The J gene is TRBJ2-2, the V gene TRBV6-1; D unclear. Germline assignment: CDR1 MNHNS and CDR2 SASEGT. V lost 3 bases and J 2 bases, leaving 13 bases between the germline ends. The CDR3 has 16 residues. CDR3: CASSDSGDPNTGELFF. CDR3 bases: TGTGCCAGCAGTGACTCGGGCGACCCAAACACCGGGGAGCTGTTTTTT.

The table lists this clonotype with a few counts. V gene TRBV29-1 combines with J gene TRBJ1-5; D uncertain. CDR1 and CDR2 from the germline V gene are SQVTM and ANQGSEA. Trimming shortened V by 5 bases and J by 5 bases, and 13 bases separated the two germline ends. This CDR3 is 13 amino acids long. The CDR3 DNA is TGCAGCGTTACTCAGCGACGGGATCAGCCCCAGCATTTT. It translates to CSVTQRRDQPQHF.

There are many counts of this clonotype. V gene TRBV7-9 combines with J gene TRBJ1-5; D gene ambiguous. The CDR3 runs to 13 residues. Trimming cost V 4 bases and J 7 bases, with 11 bases left between them. Germline assignment: CDR1 SEHNR and CDR2 FQNEAQ (reference sequence). This CDR3 is CASSSGDFQPQHF. The CDR3 DNA reads TGTGCCAGCAGCTCCGGGGATTTCCAGCCCCAGCATTTT.

The chain employs TRBV19 and TRBJ2-7; a possible D gene is TRBD2 (5 bases). TRBJ2-1 explains the end of the DNA better; the J call may be wrong. The CDR3 has 11 amino acids. The germline gives CDR1 LNHDA, CDR2 SQIVND (reference sequence). Here the CDR3 reads CASSVLAEQFF. DNA of the CDR3: TGTGCCAGTAGTGTCCTAGCAGAGCAGTTCTTC.

In its sample, this clonotype was seen a few times. The rearrangement joins TRBV29-1 to TRBJ1-2, with 7 positions matching TRBD1. Per the germline V gene, CDR1 is SQVTM and CDR2 is ANQGSEA. The ends lost 4 bases at V and 4 bases at J; junction bases unmatched: 12. The CDR3 totals 15 residues. The CDR3 DNA sequence: TGCAGCGTTGTCCGGGAAGGGGGCGCGTCCTATGGCTACACCTTC. Translated: CSVVREGGASYGYTF.

This clonotype was detected only a few times. The gene calls are TRBV19 and TRBJ2-7; D may match TRBD1 or TRBD2 (5 bases each). The germline gives CDR1 LNHDA, CDR2 SQIVND (reference sequence). The CDR3 is made up of 14 amino acids. Trimming removed 7 bases from V and 0 bases from J, with 13 bases in between. CDR3 DNA: TGTGCCAGTACCCGGGACCTAGGCTCCTACGAGCAGTACTTC. It is translated as CASTRDLGSYEQYF.

This clonotype has just one count. This chain connects TRBV14 to TRBJ1-6, with D perhaps TRBD1 (6 bases). Trimming stripped 3 bases from V and 6 bases from J, with 9 bases between. Germline V lookup: CDR1 SGHDN, CDR2 FVKESK. The CDR3 sequence is 14 residues long. The CDR3 sequence: CASSHWTANSPLHF. In nucleotides, the CDR3 is TGTGCCAGCAGCCATTGGACAGCTAATTCACCCCTCCACTTT.

This sequence joins TRBV4-3 and TRBJ1-1; D possibly corresponds to TRBD1 (6 bases). The germline gives CDR1 LGHNA, CDR2 YSLEER. V was trimmed by 0 bases and J by 11 bases, leaving 10 bases between them. This CDR3 comprises 12 residues. CDR3 sequence reads: CASSQDRRGAFF. CDR3 nucleotides: TGCGCCAGCAGCCAAGACCGGAGGGGGGCTTTCTTT.

V and J are TRBV18 and TRBJ1-4; tentative D call: TRBD1 (5 bases). With 6 bases removed from V and 8 bases from J, the gap between germline ends came to 13 bases. Germline-derived CDR1 and CDR2 are KGHSH and LQKENI. The length of the CDR3 is 13 residues. CDR3 sequence: CASSETVVEKLFF. The CDR3 nucleotides read TGTGCCAGCTCGGAGACAGTAGTCGAAAAACTGTTTTTT.